One and the same sample provided the 6 T cell receptor beta chains below, sequenced in a study of blood T cell repertoires in COVID-19. The method was immunoSEQ multiplex PCR; TCRdb's version includes in-frame clones alone and lacks a portion of them. This sample yields 250,000 to 350,000 clones, of which roughly 90% are seen a single time; around 1.7% belongs to the top ten. Source material: PBMCs or T cells enriched from blood (not recorded which). The receptors were sampled from a woman aged 18-29 years with acute COVID-19.

V and J are TRBV7-2 and TRBJ2-3; D possibly corresponds to TRBD1 (5 bases). Germline CDR1 is SGHTA and CDR2 is FQGNSA. With 2 bases removed from V and 1 base from J, the gap between germline ends came to 7 bases. This CDR3 spans 14 amino acids. CDR3 coding DNA: TGTGCCAGCAGCTTAACAGGAGGCACAGATACGCAGTATTTT. As protein: CASSLTGGTDTQYF.

This chain joins TRBV7-8 and TRBJ1-1, with 12 bases aligning to TRBD1. CDR1 is SGHVS and CDR2 is FQNEAQ in the germline V gene. This CDR3 comprises 17 residues. The V gene end was trimmed by 5 bases and the J gene end by 3 bases; junction bases not matched to a gene: 10. CDR3 loop: CASSTTGTGGYDTEAFF. In DNA form, the CDR3 reads TGTGCCAGCAGCACGACCGGGACAGGGGGCTATGACACTGAAGCTTTCTTT.

To note about this clone: The same CDR3 also results from other DNA sequences found in this sample. The chain recombines TRBV3-1 (or the pseudogene TRBV3-2) with TRBJ2-7, with TRBD2 matching 8 bases. This CDR3 has 15 amino acids. Trimming took 1 base from V and 3 from J; bases not matched to a gene: 5. From germline, CDR1 is LGHDT and CDR2 YNNKEL (reference sequence). The CDR3 is CASSQGGSGSYEQYF. CDR3 in DNA: TGTGCCAGCAGCCAAGGCGGGAGCGGGAGCTACGAGCAGTACTTC.

V and J are TRBV7-9 and TRBJ1-2, with D possibly TRBD1 on 5 matching bases. Germline lookup yields CDR1 SEHNR and CDR2 FQNEAQ (reference sequence). The CDR3 covers 13 residues. The V end lost 4 bases, the J end lost 6 bases, and 12 bases lay between the germline ends. CDR3 sequence (DNA): TGTGCCAGCAGCTCGATGGAGGGGAATGGCTACACCTTC. Translation: CASSSMEGNGYTF.

This chain links TRBV19 with TRBJ2-2, with 12 bases aligning to TRBD2. The CDR3 extends over 18 amino acids. Germline V gives CDR1 LNHDA, CDR2 SQIVND (reference sequence). J was trimmed by 5 bases and V by 5 bases; bases with no gene match: 12. The CDR3 nucleotides are TGTGCCAGTAGTCCACCCCTAGCGGGAGGGCCAGATACCGGGGAGCTGTTTTTT. Translation gives CASSPPLAGGPDTGELFF.

This chain joins TRBV20-1 and TRBJ2-7; possible D gene TRBD1, 5 bases. Deletions cut 3 bases from V and 3 bases from J, with 9 bases between. Germline-derived CDR1 and CDR2 are DFQATT and SNEGSKA (reference sequence). This CDR3 is built from 12 residues. The CDR3 spells CSASKGYYEQYF. The DNA of the CDR3 is TGCAGTGCTAGTAAGGGGTACTACGAGCAGTACTTC.